This T cell receptor (beta chain) was captured by sequencing in a study of response to subunit inactivated influenza vaccine. TCRdb ran MiXCR on the RT-PCR reads and lists one entry per CDR3 protein. The data contain about 170,000 distinct CDR3 sequences, about 10% of them seen just once; the ten biggest clones take up about a third. Looked up from germline, CDR1 is SGHTA and CDR2 is FQGNSA. The CDR3 sequence is 16 residues long. V gave up 5 bases and J gave up 2 bases; unmatched junction bases: 6. This clonotype was seen a few times. The chain joins TRBV7-2 to TRBJ2-7; 13 nucleotides agree with TRBD2. The TCR was taken from a man between 50 and 75 years old who received an inactivated influenza vaccine. Sample: CD8+ T cells sorted from PBMCs, taken less than 30 months after vaccination. The CDR3 here is CASSKGLAGPPYEQYF. CDR3 nucleotide sequence: TGTGCCAGCAGCAAGGGACTAGCGGGACCCCCCTACGAGCAGTACTTC.